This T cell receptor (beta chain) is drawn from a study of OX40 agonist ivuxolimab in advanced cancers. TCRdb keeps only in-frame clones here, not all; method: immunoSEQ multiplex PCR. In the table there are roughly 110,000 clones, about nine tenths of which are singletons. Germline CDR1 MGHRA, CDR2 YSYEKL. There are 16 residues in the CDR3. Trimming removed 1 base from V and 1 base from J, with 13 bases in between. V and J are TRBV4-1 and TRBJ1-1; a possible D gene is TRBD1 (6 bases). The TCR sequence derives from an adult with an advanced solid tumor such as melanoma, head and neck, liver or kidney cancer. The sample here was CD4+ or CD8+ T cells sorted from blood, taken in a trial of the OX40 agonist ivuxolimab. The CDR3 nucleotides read TGCGCCAGCAGCCAAGTACAGGGCAGGGGGAACACTGAAGCTTTCTTT. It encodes CASSQVQGRGNTEAFF.